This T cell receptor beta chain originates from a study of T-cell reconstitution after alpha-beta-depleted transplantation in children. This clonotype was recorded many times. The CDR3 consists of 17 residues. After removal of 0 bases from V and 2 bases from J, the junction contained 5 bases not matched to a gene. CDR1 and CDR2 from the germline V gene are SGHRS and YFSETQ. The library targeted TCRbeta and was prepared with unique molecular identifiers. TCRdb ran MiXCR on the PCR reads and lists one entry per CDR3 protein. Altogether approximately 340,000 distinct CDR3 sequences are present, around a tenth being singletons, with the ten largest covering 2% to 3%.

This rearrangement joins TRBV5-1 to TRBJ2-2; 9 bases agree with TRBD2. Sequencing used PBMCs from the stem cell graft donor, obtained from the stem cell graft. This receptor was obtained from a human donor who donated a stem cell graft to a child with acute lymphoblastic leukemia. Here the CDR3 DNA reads TGCGCCAGCAGCTTGGCGGCTAGCGGGGAAAACACCGGGGAGCTGTTTTTT. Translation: CASSLAASGENTGELFF. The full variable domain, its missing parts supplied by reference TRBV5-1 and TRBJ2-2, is KAGVTQTPRYLIKTRGQQVTLSCSPISGHRSVSWYQQTPGQGLQFLFEYFSETQRNKGNFPGRFSGRQFSNSRSEMNVSTLELGDSALYLCASSLAASGENTGELFFGEGSRLTVL.